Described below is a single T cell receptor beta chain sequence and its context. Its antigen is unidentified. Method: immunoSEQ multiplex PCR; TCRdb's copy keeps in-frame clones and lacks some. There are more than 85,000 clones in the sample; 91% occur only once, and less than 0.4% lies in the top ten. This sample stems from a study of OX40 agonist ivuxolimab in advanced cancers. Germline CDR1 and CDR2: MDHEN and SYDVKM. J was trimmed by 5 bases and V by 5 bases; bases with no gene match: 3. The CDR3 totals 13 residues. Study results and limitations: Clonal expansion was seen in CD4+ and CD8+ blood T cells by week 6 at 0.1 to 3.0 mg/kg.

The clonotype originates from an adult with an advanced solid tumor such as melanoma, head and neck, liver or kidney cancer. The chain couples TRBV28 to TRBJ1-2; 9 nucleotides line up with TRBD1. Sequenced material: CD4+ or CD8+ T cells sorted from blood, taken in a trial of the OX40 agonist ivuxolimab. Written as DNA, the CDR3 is TGTGCCAGCAGTACCGGACAGGGGTATGGCTACACCTTC. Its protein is CASSTGQGYGYTF.